This TCR beta chain was sequenced during a study of early T cells in non-severe SARS-CoV-2 infection. Turning to the study itself: Sequencing targeted bulk RNA from unsorted whole blood, leaving chains unpaired. Study results and caveats: Private and CD4 specificities were missed by VDJdb matching, skewed to anti-spike CD8.

Researchers attached unique molecular identifiers to individual cDNA molecules. TCRdb reprocessed the 5' RACE reads with MiXCR, giving one entry per CDR3 protein. Of about 69,000 distinct CDR3 sequences detected, approximately 12% appear once; the ten largest clones hold almost 6.5%. This clonotype was seen many times. Its antigen is not known. The sequenced material came from whole blood. This clonotype originated in an adult who was a healthcare worker with PCR-confirmed SARS-CoV-2 infection or an uninfected control (not recorded which).

CDR3 DNA sequence: TGCGCCAGCAGCTTATACGGAAGCTCCTACGAGCAGTACTTC. This translates into CASSLYGSSYEQYF. This chain connects TRBV5-1 to TRBJ2-7; D ambiguous. Germline values: CDR1 SGHRS, CDR2 YFSETQ. The CDR3 has 14 amino acids. The V end lost 2 bases, the J end lost 0 bases, and 9 bases lay between the germline ends. The entire variable domain, with the rest obtained from reference TRBV5-1 and TRBJ2-7, is as follows: KAGVTQTPRYLIKTRGQQVTLSCSPISGHRSVSWYQQTPGQGLQFLFEYFSETQRNKGNFPGRFSGRQFSNSRSEMNVSTLELGDSALYLCASSLYGSSYEQYFGPGTRLTVT.